These T cell receptor beta chains were read from a single sample in a study of vaccination and CD4 T cells after COVID-19. TCRdb ran MiXCR on the PCR reads and lists one entry per CDR3 protein. Of over 15,000 distinct CDR3 sequences in the sample, roughly 48% were seen once. Their target antigens are unknown. This sample comprised CD4+ T cells from blood, cultured in vitro, obtained before SARS-CoV-2 vaccination. These receptors all stem from a human donor who had recovered from COVID-19. CDR3s include the opening cysteine and the closing phenylalanine or tryptophan. A D gene is named only where the DNA matches it firmly. Clone size is given for some rows only: seen once, a few or many times, or a class if the clone is expanded.

j_gene,d_gene,abundance,len,v_gene,CDR3nt,CDR3aa
TRBJ2-2,TRBD1,few,14,TRBV5-4,TGTGCCAGCAGCTTCAGGGGGCGGACCGGGGAGCTGTTTTTT,CASSFRGRTGELFF
TRBJ1-2,-,-,12,TRBV28,TGTGCCAGCGGGACATTAAACTATGGCTACACCTTC,CASGTLNYGYTF
TRBJ2-3,TRBD2,few,14,TRBV24-1,TGTGCCACCAGTGACGCGGGAGGGACAGATACGCAGTATTTT,CATSDAGGTDTQYF
TRBJ2-5,-,-,14,TRBV7-9,TGTGCCAGCAGCTTAGAGGCGGCCTCGGAGACCCAGTACTTC,CASSLEAASETQYF
TRBJ2-2,-,-,14,TRBV7-3,TGTGCCAGCAGCTTACATTCAGGGGCGGGGGAGCTGTTTTTT,CASSLHSGAGELFF
TRBJ1-6,-,-,15,TRBV11-2,TGTGCCAGCAGCTATACAGGGCCCCCTAATTCACCCCTCCACTTT,CASSYTGPPNSPLHF
TRBJ1-2,TRBD1,few,16,TRBV20-1,TGCAGTGCTAGAAAAGGGACAGGGCGACCTAACTATGGCTACACCTTC,CSARKGTGRPNYGYTF
TRBJ2-6,-,-,12,TRBV6-2/TRBV6-3,TGTGCCAGCAACCCTGGGGCCAACGTCCTGACTTTC,CASNPGANVLTF
TRBJ2-5,TRBD1,-,14,TRBV5-1,TGCGCCAGCAGCGAAACAGGGGTACGAGAAACCCAGTACTTC,CASSETGVRETQYF
TRBJ2-5,-,few,13,TRBV7-2,TGTGCCAGCAGCTTTTCCGCTAGGGAGACCCAGTACTTC,CASSFSARETQYF
TRBJ2-3,-,once,11,TRBV29-1,TGCAGCGGGCAAAGGGCAGATACGCAGTATTTT,CSGQRADTQYF
TRBJ1-2,TRBD1,-,14,TRBV20-1,TGCAGTGCTACCCGGGACAGGAGAAACTATGGCTACACCTTC,CSATRDRRNYGYTF
TRBJ2-5,-,-,13,TRBV7-6,TGTGCCAGCAGCTCTTCCAGGGAGGAGACCCAGTACTTC,CASSSSREETQYF
TRBJ2-2,TRBD1,-,15,TRBV7-9,TGTGCCAGCAGCTCGGACAGGGCCGCCACCGGGGAGCTGTTTTTT,CASSSDRAATGELFF
TRBJ2-7,-,few,14,TRBV20-1,TGCAGTGCTAGAGCATACAGGCGGTCCTACGAGCAGTACTTC,CSARAYRRSYEQYF
TRBJ2-5,-,few,11,TRBV20-1,TGCAGTGCTAGTCAGGAGAAGACCCAGTACTTC,CSASQEKTQYF
TRBJ2-7,TRBD1,once,15,TRBV4-3,TGCGCCAGCAGCCAAGGGACAGGGTTGACCTACGAGCAGTACTTC,CASSQGTGLTYEQYF
TRBJ2-7,-,-,14,TRBV28,TGTGCCAGCAGTTTATGGGCGCAGGGGAGCGAGCAGTACTTC,CASSLWAQGSEQYF
TRBJ2-2,-,few,15,TRBV20-1,TGCAGTGCTACCGGGACTCAACCTAACACCGGGGAGCTGTTTTTT,CSATGTQPNTGELFF
TRBJ2-1,-,-,16,TRBV7-9,TGTGCCAGCAGCCACTTAGATGGTCACTCCTACAATGAGCAGTTCTTC,CASSHLDGHSYNEQFF
TRBJ2-7,-,-,11,TRBV2,TGTGCCAGCAGGGGTCGGGGGGCCTCGTACTTC,CASRGRGASYF
TRBJ1-5,-,few,14,TRBV19,TGTGCCAGTAGTATAGGGGGCAGGCACCAGCCCCAGCATTTT,CASSIGGRHQPQHF
TRBJ2-3,TRBD1,-,14,TRBV6-4,TGTGCCAGCAGTGAGACAGGGGGCGCAGATACGCAGTATTTT,CASSETGGADTQYF